One sample yielded the 32 T cell receptor beta chains listed below, sequenced in a study of CD8 T cells in Susac syndrome. The RNA input was roughly 0.5 to 1 ug, and it was reverse transcribed with random hexamers. Using its own MiXCR run on the immunoSEQ multiplex PCR reads, TCRdb lists one record per CDR3 protein. The table lists around 200,000 distinct CDR3 sequences, roughly 94% of them singletons, with 0.1% in the top ten. Input material: CD4+ T cells from PBMCs. These receptor sequences come from a human donor in good health.

The V call is TRBV6-5, the J call TRBJ2-5; either TRBD1 or TRBD2 may supply D (6 bases each). V gave up 6 bases and J gave up 5 bases, with 19 bases separating them. CDR1 is MNHEY, CDR2 SVGAGI, per germline. This CDR3 region has 15 residues. CDR3: CASSLLRGASETQYF. The CDR3 DNA sequence: TGTGCCAGCAGCCTACTTAGGGGGGCCTCCGAGACCCAGTACTTC.

This chain joins TRBV6-5 and TRBJ1-2; D unresolved. Germline-derived CDR1 and CDR2 are MNHEY and SVGAGI. This CDR3 has 14 residues. V was trimmed by 7 bases and J by 6 bases, leaving 18 bases between them. The CDR3 sequence is CASTHARDGNGYTF. The DNA of the CDR3 is TGTGCCAGCACCCATGCTCGTGATGGGAATGGCTACACCTTC.

This clonotype was counted a single time. The V and J genes are TRBV12-3 or TRBV12-4 and TRBJ1-2; TRBD1 might be the D (6 bases). The CDR3 runs to 13 residues. The V gene lost 3 bases and the J gene lost 13 bases, with 18 bases spanning the gap. CDR3 loop: CASSFRDKVEGTF. The CDR3 DNA reads TGTGCCAGCAGTTTCCGGGACAAGGTCGAGGGCACCTTC.

The rearrangement links TRBV29-1 to TRBJ1-1; maybe TRBD1 (5 bases). With 7 bases removed from V and 3 bases from J, the gap between germline ends came to 15 bases. Per germline, CDR1 SQVTM and CDR2 ANQGSEA. This CDR3 has 13 residues. CDR3 DNA sequence: TGCAGCGGTACAGTGGGGGGTGACACTGAAGCTTTCTTT. This translates into CSGTVGGDTEAFF.

V is TRBV7-9 and J is TRBJ1-1, with D possibly matching TRBD1 (6 bases). Germline CDR1 reads SEHNR; CDR2 reads FQNEAQ (reference sequence). The CDR3 is 13 residues long. Trimming pared 5 bases from V and 5 bases from J, leaving 12 bases between. The CDR3 bases are TGTGCCAGCAGCCCAGGGGTAGGGACTGAAGCTTTCTTT. Translated, it gives CASSPGVGTEAFF.

This sequence joins TRBV28 and TRBJ1-2; tentatively, D is TRBD1 (5 bases). CDR1 and CDR2 from the germline V gene are MDHEN and SYDVKM. Trimming shortened V by 3 bases and J by 6 bases, and 11 bases separated the two germline ends. The CDR3 is 13 amino acids. The CDR3 is CASSFQGGHGYTF. The CDR3 DNA follows: TGTGCCAGCAGTTTTCAGGGAGGGCATGGCTACACCTTC.

The genes are TRBV5-1 and TRBJ2-5; D is uncertain. Germline CDR1 reads SGHRS; CDR2 reads YFSETQ. With 0 bases removed from V and 1 base from J, the gap between germline ends came to 7 bases. This CDR3 contains 14 residues. This CDR3 is CASSLGTAQETQYF. CDR3 bases: TGCGCCAGCAGCTTGGGGACGGCCCAAGAGACCCAGTACTTC.

This clonotype was seen only once. V is TRBV20-1 and J is TRBJ2-5; D gene uncertain. Germline CDR1 and CDR2: DFQATT and SNEGSKA (reference sequence). Trimming stripped 3 bases from V and 2 bases from J, with 19 bases between. The length of the CDR3 is 16 residues. For the CDR3, the DNA is TGCAGTGCTAGCGACCCTGGTAACACGTTACAAGAGACCCAGTACTTC. It translates to CSASDPGNTLQETQYF.

The chain is built from TRBV29-1 and TRBJ1-4; no reliable D call. From germline, CDR1 is SQVTM and CDR2 ANQGSEA. Trimming pared 7 bases from V and 1 base from J, leaving 13 bases between. The CDR3 has 14 amino acids. CDR3 sequence (DNA): TGCAGCGCCCGGGGTGAAGGAACTAATGAAAAACTGTTTTTT. Encoded protein: CSARGEGTNEKLFF. Using reference TRBV29-1 and TRBJ1-4 for the parts outside the CDR3, the full variable domain is SAVISQKPSRDICQRGTSLTIQCQVDSQVTMMFWYRQQPGQSLTLIATANQGSEATYESGFVIDKFPISRPNLTFSTLTVSNMSPEDSSIYLCSARGEGTNEKLFFGSGTQLSVL.

J is TRBJ1-5 and V is TRBV20-1, with D perhaps TRBD1 (5 bases). The V end lost 4 bases, the J end lost 0 bases, and 10 bases lay between the germline ends. CDR1 is DFQATT and CDR2 is SNEGSKA in the germline V gene (reference sequence). This CDR3 spans 14 amino acids. CDR3 nucleotides: TGCAGTGCTAAGGGGCCGGCTAGCAATCAGCCCCAGCATTTT. Translating gives CSAKGPASNQPQHF.

As to this clonotype: A junction end diverges from the germline sequence, so it may reflect a read error. The chain has TRBV3-1 and TRBJ2-1; 12 bases agree with TRBD2. Germline loops: CDR1 LGHDT, CDR2 YNNKEL (reference sequence). CDR3 length equals 11 residues. This CDR3 is CASSQGTSGTF. The CDR3, as DNA: TGTGCCAGCAGCCAAGGGACTAGCGGGACGTTC.

This clonotype appeared a single time. The chain uses TRBV4-3 and TRBJ2-3; D is possibly TRBD2 (6 bases). The CDR3 covers 17 residues. Germline CDR1 and CDR2: LGHNA and YSLEER. V was trimmed by 3 bases and J by 2 bases, leaving 18 bases between them. The CDR3 loop reads CASSQGGVTGNTDTQYF. The CDR3 nucleotides read TGCGCCAGCAGCCAGGGGGGAGTTACCGGAAACACAGATACGCAGTATTTT.

The rearrangement links TRBV29-1 to TRBJ2-5; a possible D gene is TRBD2 (5 bases). This CDR3 comprises 13 residues. The V end lost 6 bases, the J end lost 2 bases, and 13 bases lay between the germline ends. Germline V gene lookup returns CDR1 SQVTM and CDR2 ANQGSEA. CDR3 nucleotide sequence: TGCAGCGTCCCGAATCGAGGGCAAGAGACCCAGTACTTC. Protein sequence: CSVPNRGQETQYF.

This chain links TRBV12-3 or TRBV12-4 with TRBJ2-1; TRBD2 aligns across 7 bases. The CDR3 runs to 16 residues. The V and J ends lost 7 bases and 2 bases, in that order; junction bases with no gene match: 11. The CDR3 region is CASTQKGAGAYNEQFF. The CDR3, as DNA: TGTGCCAGCACCCAGAAAGGGGCGGGAGCCTACAATGAGCAGTTCTTC.

The V and J genes are TRBV9 and TRBJ2-1; 8 positions agree with TRBD2. Germline loops: CDR1 SGDLS, CDR2 YYNGEE. The CDR3 totals 14 residues. Losses at the gene ends were 3 bases for V and 9 bases for J; bases not matched to a gene: 8. CDR3 amino acids: CASSGGGPFGEQFF. In DNA, the CDR3 is TGTGCCAGCAGCGGCGGGGGGCCCTTTGGTGAGCAGTTCTTC.

This rearrangement joins TRBV10-3 to TRBJ2-3, with no clear D. CDR3 length: 15 residues. Per germline, CDR1 ENHRY and CDR2 SYGVKD. Trimming cost V 0 bases and J 5 bases, with 12 bases left between them. In DNA, the CDR3 is TGTGCCATCAGTGAGTCAGCGATTATTGGAGATACGCAGTATTTT. The encoded protein is CAISESAIIGDTQYF.

J is TRBJ2-3 and V is TRBV7-3; D possibly corresponds to TRBD2 (6 bases). With 4 bases removed from V and 5 bases from J, the gap between germline ends came to 16 bases. The CDR3 extends over 15 amino acids. Looked up from germline, CDR1 is SGHTA and CDR2 is FQGTGA. The CDR3 is CASSSTSAGGDTQYF. For the CDR3, the DNA is TGTGCCAGCAGCTCGACTAGTGCGGGCGGAGATACGCAGTATTTT. The entire variable domain, with the rest obtained from reference TRBV7-3 and TRBJ2-3, is as follows: GAGVSQTPSNKVTEKGKYVELRCDPISGHTALYWYRQSLGQGPEFLIYFQGTGAADDSGLPNDRFFAVRPEGSVSTLKIQRTERGDSAVYLCASSSTSAGGDTQYFGPGTRLTVL.

A few counts support this clonotype. One junction end disagrees with the germline gene, perhaps due to a read error. The chain couples TRBV5-1 to TRBJ2-3; D might be TRBD2 (5 bases). Germline loops: CDR1 SGHRS, CDR2 YFSETQ. This CDR3 contains 12 residues. CDR3 coding DNA: TGTGCCAGCAGCTTGGAGGTCGATACGCAGTATTTT. Protein product: CASSLEVDTQYF.

V and J are TRBV6-2 or TRBV6-3 and TRBJ1-5; 7 positions agree with TRBD1. The CDR3 covers 15 residues. With 4 bases clipped from V and 1 base from J, the junction kept 4 bases outside the gene matches. Germline CDR1 reads MNHEY; CDR2 reads SVGEGT. This CDR3 is CASSLSGGSNQPQHF. CDR3 DNA sequence: TGTGCCAGCAGTTTGTCAGGGGGGAGCAATCAGCCCCAGCATTTT.

V usage is TRBV13 and J usage is TRBJ2-1; 10 bases align to TRBD1. Looked up from germline, CDR1 is PRHDT and CDR2 is FYEKMQ (reference sequence). The CDR3 sequence is 18 residues long. With V trimmed by 1 base and J by 3 bases, 9 bases remained unmatched. The CDR3 reads CASSLALYDRGLYNEQFF. In DNA, the CDR3 is TGTGCCAGCAGCTTAGCCCTATACGACAGGGGGCTCTACAATGAGCAGTTCTTC.

In nucleotides, the CDR3 is TGTGCCTTCACGACCGGGGCCTACCAAGAGACCCAGTACTTC. Its protein is CAFTTGAYQETQYF. The chain links TRBV30 to TRBJ2-5, with D perhaps being TRBD1 or TRBD2 (5 bases each). The germline V gene encodes CDR1 GTSNPN and CDR2 SVGIG (reference sequence). This CDR3 comprises 14 residues. The V end lost 7 bases, the J end lost 0 bases, and 15 bases lay between the germline ends.

The chain is built from TRBV20-1 and TRBJ2-3; possible D gene TRBD2, 5 bases. The CDR3 has 15 residues. Germline V gene data show CDR1 as DFQATT and CDR2 as SNEGSKA (reference sequence). V shed 5 bases and J shed 6 bases, with 21 bases lying between them. The CDR3 loop is CSAPKRSGLFDTQYF. The CDR3 DNA is TGCAGTGCTCCCAAACGGTCAGGACTGTTCGATACGCAGTATTTT.

This clonotype appeared once. The V gene is TRBV7-9, the J gene TRBJ2-5, with 12 bases that match TRBD2. This CDR3 has 16 residues. Germline lookup yields CDR1 SEHNR and CDR2 FQNEAQ (reference sequence). V trimming: 5 bases; J trimming: 4 bases; junction bases outside the gene matches: 8. The chain's CDR3 is CASSVTSGRKGETQYF. DNA of the CDR3: TGTGCCAGCAGCGTGACTAGCGGGAGAAAGGGAGAGACCCAGTACTTC. Full variable domain (outside the CDR3, taken from reference TRBV7-9 and TRBJ2-5): DTGVSQNPRHKITKRGQNVTFRCDPISEHNRLYWYRQTLGQGPEFLTYFQNEAQLEKSRLLSDRFSAERPKGSFSTLEIQRTEQGDSAMYLCASSVTSGRKGETQYFGPGTRLLVL.

The chain is built from TRBV5-1 and TRBJ2-7; D is undetermined. The ends were cut back, 2 bases at V and 3 bases at J, with 9 bases in the middle. The CDR3 is 13 residues long. CDR1 is SGHRS, CDR2 YFSETQ, per germline. The CDR3 sequence: CASSLSPDYEQYV. The CDR3 DNA follows: TGCGCCAGCAGCTTAAGTCCGGACTACGAGCAGTACGTC.

The chain carries TRBV7-2 and TRBJ2-5; 9 bases fit TRBD2. V gave up 1 base and J gave up 5 bases; unmatched junction bases: 17. Germline V gene sequence: CDR1 SGHTA, CDR2 FQGNSA. The CDR3 covers 19 residues. CDR3 amino acids: CASSLVPAGGQWVGETQYF. For the CDR3, the DNA is TGTGCCAGCAGCTTAGTTCCAGCGGGGGGCCAGTGGGTAGGGGAGACCCAGTACTTC. The full variable domain, its missing parts supplied by reference TRBV7-2 and TRBJ2-5, is GAGVSQSPSNKVTEKGKDVELRCDPISGHTALYWYRQSLGQGLEFLIYFQGNSAPDKSGLPSDRFSAERTGGSVSTLTIQRTQQEDSAVYLCASSLVPAGGQWVGETQYFGPGTRLLVL.

This chain joins TRBV4-1 and TRBJ2-1; 9 bases align to TRBD1. The V gene's germline CDR1 is MGHRA and CDR2 YSYEKL. This CDR3 has 15 amino acids. V trimming: 7 bases; J trimming: 8 bases; junction bases outside the gene matches: 12. The CDR3 protein is CASKRPGTGNHEQFF. DNA of the CDR3: TGCGCCAGCAAACGTCCCGGGACAGGGAACCATGAGCAGTTCTTC.

This clonotype was found a few times. V is TRBV2 and J is TRBJ2-3; D is uncertain. Germline V gives CDR1 SNHLY, CDR2 FYNNEI. Trimming shortened V by 4 bases and J by 2 bases, and 10 bases separated the two germline ends. This CDR3 spans 14 amino acids. The CDR3 sequence: CASSGRLSTDTQYF. The CDR3 DNA sequence: TGTGCCAGCAGTGGGCGACTCTCCACAGATACGCAGTATTTT.

The J gene is TRBJ2-7, the V gene TRBV5-7; no reliable D call. TRBV5-7 counts as an open reading frame of uncertain function. The CDR3 is made up of 12 amino acids. V shed 1 base and J shed 5 bases, with 7 bases lying between them. The CDR3: CASSLPPNEQYF. The CDR3, as DNA: TGTGCCAGCAGCTTGCCCCCAAACGAGCAGTACTTC.

This clonotype was observed once. V and J are TRBV4-3 and TRBJ2-3; D possibly corresponds to TRBD2 (6 bases). V shed 5 bases and J shed 4 bases, with 13 bases lying between them. Germline loops: CDR1 LGHNA, CDR2 YSLEER. CDR3 length: 14 residues. This chain's CDR3 is CASSYGTHPDTQYF. In DNA form, the CDR3 reads TGCGCCAGCAGCTACGGGACTCACCCAGATACGCAGTATTTT.

The chain joins TRBV27 to TRBJ1-2; D gene unclear. The ends were cut back, 8 bases at V and 4 bases at J, with 17 bases in the middle. Germline-derived CDR1 and CDR2 are MNHEY and SMNVEV (reference sequence). This CDR3 has 14 residues. The CDR3: CASGELPSTYGYTF. The CDR3 nucleotides read TGTGCCAGCGGAGAACTACCAAGCACCTATGGCTACACCTTC.

The rearrangement uses TRBV4-3 and TRBJ2-1, with D perhaps TRBD1 (6 bases). V lost 0 bases and J 2 bases, leaving 14 bases between the germline ends. This CDR3 has 17 residues. The germline gives CDR1 LGHNA, CDR2 YSLEER. The DNA for the CDR3 is TGCGCCAGCAGCCAAGAAGATTCGGGACAAGCCTACAATGAGCAGTTCTTC. This encodes CASSQEDSGQAYNEQFF.

This chain joins TRBV29-1 and TRBJ2-1; TRBD2 aligns across 7 bases. The germline V gene encodes CDR1 SQVTM and CDR2 ANQGSEA. The CDR3 sequence is 12 residues long. V dropped 4 bases and J dropped 10; count of bases not matched to a gene: 7. This CDR3 reads CSVGGTTYEQFF. In DNA form, the CDR3 reads TGCAGCGTTGGGGGGACTACTTACGAGCAGTTCTTC.